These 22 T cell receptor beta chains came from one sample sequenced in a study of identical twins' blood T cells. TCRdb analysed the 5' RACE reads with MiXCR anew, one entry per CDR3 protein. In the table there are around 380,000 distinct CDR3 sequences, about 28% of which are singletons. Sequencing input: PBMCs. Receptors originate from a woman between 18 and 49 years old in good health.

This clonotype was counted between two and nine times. This CDR3 is CASSLDSRENGYTF. In DNA, the CDR3 is TGCGCCAGCAGCTTGGATAGCAGGGAGAATGGCTACACCTTC. The chain carries TRBV5-1 and TRBJ1-2, with a possible D match to TRBD1 (5 bases). Germline V gene sequence: CDR1 SGHRS, CDR2 YFSETQ. The V and J ends lost 0 bases and 6 bases respectively, with 12 bases between them. CDR3 size: 14 residues.

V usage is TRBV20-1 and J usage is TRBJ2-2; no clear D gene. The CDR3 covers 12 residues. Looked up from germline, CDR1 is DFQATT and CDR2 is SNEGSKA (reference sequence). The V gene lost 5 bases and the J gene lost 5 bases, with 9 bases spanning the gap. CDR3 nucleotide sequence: TGCAGTGCTCTGGTGGGAACCGGGGAGCTGTTTTTT. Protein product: CSALVGTGELFF.

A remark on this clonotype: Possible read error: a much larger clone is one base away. The CDR3 nucleotides are TGCAGCTCATTCTCGGACGGTGAAAAACTGTTTTTT. The encoded protein is CSSFSDGEKLFF. This sequence joins TRBV29-1 and TRBJ1-4; D not certain. This CDR3 is 12 amino acids long. Trimming cost V 8 bases and J 7 bases, with 14 bases left between them. Germline assignment: CDR1 SQVTM and CDR2 ANQGSEA.

Here the CDR3 DNA reads TGTGCCAGCAGCCACGGACCCAAACTGTTTTTT. It encodes CASSHGPKLFF. This chain uses TRBV7-9 with TRBJ1-4; D is unresolved. CDR3 length: 11 residues. V lost 5 bases to trimming and J lost 11 bases, with 9 bases between them. The germline V gene encodes CDR1 SEHNR and CDR2 FQNEAQ (reference sequence).

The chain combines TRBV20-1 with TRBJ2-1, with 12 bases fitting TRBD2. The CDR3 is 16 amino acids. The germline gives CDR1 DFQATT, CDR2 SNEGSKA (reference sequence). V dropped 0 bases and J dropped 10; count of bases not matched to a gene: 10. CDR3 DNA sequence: TGCAGTGCTAGAGATACTGGAGGACTAGCGGGATGGGAGCAGTTCTTC. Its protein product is CSARDTGGLAGWEQFF.

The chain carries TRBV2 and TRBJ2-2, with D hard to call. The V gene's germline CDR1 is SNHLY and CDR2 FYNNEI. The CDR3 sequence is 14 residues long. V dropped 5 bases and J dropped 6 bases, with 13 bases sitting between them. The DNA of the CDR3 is TGTGCCAGCAGTCACCCGACGTTACCCGGGGAGCTGTTTTTT. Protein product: CASSHPTLPGELFF.

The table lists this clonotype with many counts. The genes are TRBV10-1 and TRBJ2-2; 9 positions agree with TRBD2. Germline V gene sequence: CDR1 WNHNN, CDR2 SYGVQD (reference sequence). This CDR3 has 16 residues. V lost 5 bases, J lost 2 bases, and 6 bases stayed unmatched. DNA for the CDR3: TGCGCCAGCAGTCAAAAGACTAGCGGAAACACCGGGGAGCTGTTTTTT. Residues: CASSQKTSGNTGELFF.

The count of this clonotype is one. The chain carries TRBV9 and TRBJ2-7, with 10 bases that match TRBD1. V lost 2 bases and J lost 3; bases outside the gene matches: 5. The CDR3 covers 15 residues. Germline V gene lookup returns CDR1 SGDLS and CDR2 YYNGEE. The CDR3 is CASSVGQGLIYEQYF. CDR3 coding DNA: TGTGCCAGCAGCGTGGGACAGGGGTTGATCTACGAGCAGTACTTC. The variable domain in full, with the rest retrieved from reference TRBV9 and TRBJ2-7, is DSGVTQTPKHLITATGQRVTLRCSPRSGDLSVYWYQQSLDQGLQFLIQYYNGEERAKGNILERFSAQQFPDLHSELNLSSLELGDSALYFCASSVGQGLIYEQYFGPGTRLTVT.

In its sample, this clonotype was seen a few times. As DNA, the CDR3 is TGTGCCAGCAGTTTCCCCGGCGCAACTAATGAAAAACTGTTTTTT. Translating gives CASSFPGATNEKLFF. The chain employs TRBV12-3 or TRBV12-4 and TRBJ1-4; no clear D gene. The CDR3 is made up of 15 amino acids. Trimming stripped 3 bases from V and 0 bases from J, with 8 bases between.

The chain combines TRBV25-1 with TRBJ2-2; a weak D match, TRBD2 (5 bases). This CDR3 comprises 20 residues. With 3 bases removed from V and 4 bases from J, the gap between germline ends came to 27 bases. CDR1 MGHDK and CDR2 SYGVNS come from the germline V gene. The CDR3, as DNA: TGTGCCAGCAGTGAGCCGAACTTTTCGGGATTTCAAGGGTTCACCGGGGAGCTGTTTTTT. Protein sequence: CASSEPNFSGFQGFTGELFF. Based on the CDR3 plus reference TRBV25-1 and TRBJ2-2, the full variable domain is EADIYQTPRYLVIGTGKKITLECSQTMGHDKMYWYQQDPGMELHLIHYSYGVNSTEKGDLSSESTVSRIRTEHFPLTLESARPSHTSQYLCASSEPNFSGFQGFTGELFFGEGSRLTVL.

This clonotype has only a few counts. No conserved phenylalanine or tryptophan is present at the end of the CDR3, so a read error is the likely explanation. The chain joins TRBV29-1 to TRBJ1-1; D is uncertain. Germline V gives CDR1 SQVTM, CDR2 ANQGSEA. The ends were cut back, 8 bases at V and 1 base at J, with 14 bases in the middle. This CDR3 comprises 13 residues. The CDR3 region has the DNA TGCAGCTCCGGAGGCCCCAGGAACACTGAAGCTTTCCTT. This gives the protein CSSGGPRNTEAFL.

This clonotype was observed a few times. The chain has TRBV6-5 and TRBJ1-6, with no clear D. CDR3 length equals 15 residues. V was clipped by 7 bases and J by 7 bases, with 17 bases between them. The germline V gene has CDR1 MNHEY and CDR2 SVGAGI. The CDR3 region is CASTLTTPPNSPLHF. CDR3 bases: TGTGCCAGCACGCTAACTACCCCGCCGAATTCACCCCTCCACTTT.

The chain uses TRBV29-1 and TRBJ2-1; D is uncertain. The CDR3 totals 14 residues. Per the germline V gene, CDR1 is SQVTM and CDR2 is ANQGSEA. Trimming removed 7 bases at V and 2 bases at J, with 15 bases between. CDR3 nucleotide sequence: TGCAGCGCCCATGGGGTGAGGACCTACAATGAGCAGTTCTTC. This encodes CSAHGVRTYNEQFF.

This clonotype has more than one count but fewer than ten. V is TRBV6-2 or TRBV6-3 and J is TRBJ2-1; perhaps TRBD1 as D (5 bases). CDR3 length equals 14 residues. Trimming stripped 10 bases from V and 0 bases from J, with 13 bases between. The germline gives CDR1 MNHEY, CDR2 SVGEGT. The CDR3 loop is CATETVPSYNEQFF. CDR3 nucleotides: TGTGCCACCGAGACAGTTCCCTCCTACAATGAGCAGTTCTTC.

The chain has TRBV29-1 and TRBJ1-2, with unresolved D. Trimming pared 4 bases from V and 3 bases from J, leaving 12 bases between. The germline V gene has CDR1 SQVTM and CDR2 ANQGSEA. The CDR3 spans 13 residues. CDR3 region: CSVGLPGHYGYTF. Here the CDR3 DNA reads TGCAGCGTTGGACTACCCGGGCACTATGGCTACACCTTC.

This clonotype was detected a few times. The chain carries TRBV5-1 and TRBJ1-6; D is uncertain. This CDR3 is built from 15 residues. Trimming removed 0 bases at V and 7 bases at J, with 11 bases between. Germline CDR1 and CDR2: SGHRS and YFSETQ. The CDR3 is CASSLAGLGNSPLHF. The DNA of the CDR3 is TGCGCCAGCAGCTTGGCCGGTTTAGGAAATTCACCCCTCCACTTT.

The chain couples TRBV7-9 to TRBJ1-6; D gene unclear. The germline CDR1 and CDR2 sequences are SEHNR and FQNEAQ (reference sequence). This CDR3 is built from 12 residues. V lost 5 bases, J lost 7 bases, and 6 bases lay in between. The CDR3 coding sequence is TGTGCCAGCAGCGTTACGAATTCACCCCTCCACTTT. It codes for CASSVTNSPLHF.

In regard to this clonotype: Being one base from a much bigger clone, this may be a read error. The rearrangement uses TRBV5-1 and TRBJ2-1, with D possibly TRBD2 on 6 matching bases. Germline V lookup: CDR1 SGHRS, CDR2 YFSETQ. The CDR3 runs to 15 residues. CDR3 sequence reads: CAISLEGRSYNEQFF. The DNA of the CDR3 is TGCGCCATCAGCTTGGAGGGGCGCTCCTACAATGAGCAGTTCTTC.

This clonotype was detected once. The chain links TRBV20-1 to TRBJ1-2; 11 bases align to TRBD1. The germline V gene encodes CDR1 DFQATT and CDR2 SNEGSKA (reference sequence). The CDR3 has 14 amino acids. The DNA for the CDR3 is TGCAGCCCAACCCCCGGGACAGGGGGTTCTGGCTACACCTTC. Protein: CSPTPGTGGSGYTF.

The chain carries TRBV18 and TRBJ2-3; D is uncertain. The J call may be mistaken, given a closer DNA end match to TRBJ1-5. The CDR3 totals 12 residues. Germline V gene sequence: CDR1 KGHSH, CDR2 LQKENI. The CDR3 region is CASSPPTDTQHF. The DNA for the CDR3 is TGTGCCAGCTCACCACCTACAGATACGCAGCATTTT.

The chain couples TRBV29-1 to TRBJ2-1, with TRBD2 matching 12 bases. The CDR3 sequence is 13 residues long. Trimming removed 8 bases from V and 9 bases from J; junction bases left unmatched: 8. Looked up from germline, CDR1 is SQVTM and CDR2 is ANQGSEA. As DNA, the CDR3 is TGCAGCCTTTCCTGGACTAGCGGGGCTGAGCAGTTCTTC. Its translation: CSLSWTSGAEQFF.

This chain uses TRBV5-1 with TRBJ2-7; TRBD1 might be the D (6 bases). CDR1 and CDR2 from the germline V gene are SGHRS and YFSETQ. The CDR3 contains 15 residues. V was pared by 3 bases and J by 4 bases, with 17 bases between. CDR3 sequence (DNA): TGCGCCAGCAGCTGGGGGCCTCCGGTTACTTACGAGCAGTACTTC. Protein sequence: CASSWGPPVTYEQYF.